The 7 T cell receptor beta chains below come from one sample, sequenced in a study of cytomegalovirus exposure and HLA in healthy donors. The primer mix had 60 Vbeta and 13 Jbeta primers. Profiling relied on immunoSEQ multiplex PCR, and the TCRdb table lists in-frame clones only, not all of them. The sample includes fewer than 150,000 clones, about 82% seen only once; the top ten take under 5.5%. The material sequenced was PBMCs. Source of these receptors: a man aged 25 to 40 in good health.

The J gene is TRBJ1-2, the V gene TRBV10-3; a possible D gene is TRBD1 (5 bases). The CDR3 contains 13 residues. Per the germline V gene, CDR1 is ENHRY and CDR2 is SYGVKD. The V gene lost 6 bases and the J gene lost 3 bases, with 11 bases spanning the gap. For the CDR3, the DNA is TGTGCCATCAGAATGGACACGGACTATGGCTACACCTTC. This gives the protein CAIRMDTDYGYTF.

The V and J genes are TRBV10-3 and TRBJ1-1; the D is unclear. Trimming left V 2 bases short and J 1 base short, with 8 bases between. The germline V gene encodes CDR1 ENHRY and CDR2 SYGVKD. The CDR3 is 14 amino acids. CDR3 sequence reads: CAISEGGWNTEAFF. Written as DNA, the CDR3 is TGTGCCATCAGTGAGGGAGGGTGGAACACTGAAGCTTTCTTT.

The J gene is TRBJ1-6, the V gene TRBV5-1; D may be TRBD1 (5 bases). CDR3 length: 13 amino acids. Germline assignment: CDR1 SGHRS and CDR2 YFSETQ. V was cut by 2 bases and J by 8 bases, with 8 bases left in between. The CDR3 DNA sequence: TGCGCCAGCAGCTTCAGGGAAGATTCACCCCTCCACTTT. Its protein is CASSFREDSPLHF. Drawing the rest from reference TRBV5-1 and TRBJ1-6, the complete variable domain is KAGVTQTPRYLIKTRGQQVTLSCSPISGHRSVSWYQQTPGQGLQFLFEYFSETQRNKGNFPGRFSGRQFSNSRSEMNVSTLELGDSALYLCASSFREDSPLHFGNGTRLTVT.

V and J are TRBV7-2 and TRBJ1-5; a weak D match, TRBD1 (5 bases). Per the germline V gene, CDR1 is SGHTA and CDR2 is FQGNSA. Trimming removed 3 bases at V and 7 bases at J, with 19 bases between. This CDR3 is built from 16 residues. The CDR3 DNA is TGTGCCAGCAGCTTGGTCGCCAGGGTTTACGGGCAGCCCCAGCATTTT. Translated: CASSLVARVYGQPQHF. Together with reference TRBV7-2 and TRBJ1-5, the CDR3 gives the full variable domain: GAGVSQSPSNKVTEKGKDVELRCDPISGHTALYWYRQSLGQGLEFLIYFQGNSAPDKSGLPSDRFSAERTGGSVSTLTIQRTQQEDSAVYLCASSLVARVYGQPQHFGDGTRLSIL.

The J gene is TRBJ2-1, the V gene TRBV11-3; 7 bases agree with TRBD1. The CDR3 length is 17 residues. J was trimmed by 7 bases and V by 5 bases; bases with no gene match: 17. Germline V gene data show CDR1 as SGHNT and CDR2 as YENEEA. The CDR3 sequence: CASSPRGWRQGRNEQFF. CDR3 nucleotides: TGTGCCAGCAGCCCCAGGGGGTGGCGCCAGGGAAGGAATGAGCAGTTCTTC.

The V gene is TRBV11-2, the J gene TRBJ2-5; TRBD2 might be the D (6 bases). CDR1 is SGHAT and CDR2 is FQNNGV in the germline V gene. CDR3 length: 14 amino acids. Trimming cost V 1 base and J 2 bases, with 8 bases left between them. CDR3 protein: CASSLVEGQETQYF. CDR3 sequence (DNA): TGTGCCAGCAGCTTAGTGGAGGGTCAAGAGACCCAGTACTTC. Together with reference TRBV11-2 and TRBJ2-5, the CDR3 gives the full variable domain: EAGVAQSPRYKIIEKRQSVAFWCNPISGHATLYWYQQILGQGPKLLIQFQNNGVVDDSQLPKDRFSAERLKGVDSTLKIQPAKLEDSAVYLCASSLVEGQETQYFGPGTRLLVL.

The rearrangement joins TRBV5-8 to TRBJ2-1, with 8 bases that match TRBD2. V was pared by 2 bases and J by 8 bases, with 12 bases of the junction left unmatched. In germline, CDR1 is SGHTS, CDR2 YDEGEE. This CDR3 is built from 16 residues. As DNA, the CDR3 is TGTGCCAGCAGCTTCACCAACCTAGCGGGTTTGTATGAGCAGTTCTTC. Protein product: CASSFTNLAGLYEQFF.